A selection of T cell receptor beta chains follows, all from one sample in a study of T cell responses to AZD1222 COVID-19 vaccine. Profiling relied on immunoSEQ multiplex PCR, and the TCRdb table lists in-frame clones only, not all of them. Of tens of thousands of clones in the sample, 65% to 80% were seen once. The starting material was peripheral blood, obtained on day 0 of AZD1222 vaccination. These receptors all come from an adult in good health. Both conserved end residues are part of each CDR3. The size entry is marked missing in some rows and otherwise reads once, few, many or a size class.

clone size	V gene	CDR3 length	CDR3 protein
-	TRBV7-9	15	CASSPGQASTDTQYF
-	TRBV12-3/TRBV12-4	13	CASSFSAQETQYF
-	TRBV15	15	CATSRPGGAGETQYF
-	TRBV11-2	15	CASSRSGSSYNEQFF
-	TRBV10-1	13	CASSEDDSYEQYF
-	TRBV19	15	CASSRGQSRSYEQYF
-	TRBV9	12	CASSARGVEQFF
-	TRBV19	14	CASSIADSNEKLFF
-	TRBV6-2/TRBV6-3	15	CASSPGRIITDTQYF
-	TRBV18	11	CASSPEETQYF
-	TRBV12-5	14	CASGLDRSKGGYTF
-	TRBV9	14	CASSLGQGAYEQYF
-	TRBV4-1	16	CASSQAFGRSQETQYF
-	TRBV11-2	13	CASSLQVREKLFF
-	TRBV12-3/TRBV12-4	12	CASSSNRVGYTF
-	TRBV6-5	16	CASSYRTGTHNSPLHF
-	TRBV30	13	CACGQGHYNEQFF
-	TRBV7-2	15	CASSGLGGRGNEQFF
-	TRBV6-5	12	CASGSLGETQYF
-	TRBV6-2/TRBV6-3	12	CASSYNVYEQYF
-	TRBV6-6	12	CASSRNSYEQYF
once	TRBV5-4	16	CASSPGLEGSTDTQYF
once	TRBV3-1/TRBV3-2	11	CASSPGTGYTF
-	TRBV28	15	CASRQTSGGTREQYF
once	TRBV11-2	13	CASSLDPSPPQYF
-	TRBV5-4	20	CASSLLGTSGGASGTDTQYF
-	TRBV2	15	CASSRGQGVRYGYTF
-	TRBV21-1	14	CARKGVTPPYEQYF
-	TRBV6-5	13	CASRETGNTEAFF
-	TRBV28	15	CASTRGQGGYNEQFF
-	TRBV6-5	15	CASSYSGYSSYEQYF
-	TRBV18	17	CASSPGSVRGSGNTIYF
-	TRBV19	20	CASSIAPLTGYSSYNSPLHF
-	TRBV7-6	17	CASSLRPVVSSYNEQFF
-	TRBV4-3	13	CASSQDVGRELFF
-	TRBV6-2/TRBV6-3	15	CASSKTGGLNQPQHF
-	TRBV9	12	CASSVGPGELFF
few	TRBV5-1	14	CASSPDFNYNEQFF
once	TRBV7-2	13	CASSLARVYGYTF
-	TRBV9	15	CASSVEAGGSYEQYF
-	TRBV7-9	11	CASSWGIEAFF
few	TRBV27	14	CASSLVGHTGELFF
-	TRBV7-2	11	CASSFQETQYF
-	TRBV5-4	16	CASSFQLAGGQETQYF
-	TRBV15	15	CATSRAGELGYGYTF
-	TRBV6-2/TRBV6-3	14	CASTPGSGANVLTF
-	TRBV9	15	CASSAPGGSNYGYTF
-	TRBV7-9	14	CASSLGAGEETQYF
-	TRBV12-5	17	CASGFHGQSSGANVLTF